The clone carrying this TCR beta chain was found many times. This specimen comes from a study of shared clonotypes between healthy human individuals. The CDR3 spans 19 residues. J gave up 0 bases and V 1 base, and 12 bases lay outside the gene matches. Germline CDR1 and CDR2: MGHRA and YSYEKL. The assay was immunoSEQ multiplex PCR, and TCRdb's table has in-frame clones only and misses some. The sample records roughly 700,000 clones, roughly 70% being singletons. The sequence was obtained from a woman aged 25 to 45 in good health. The sequenced material came from memory CD4+ T cells sorted from blood. The subset is: CD45RA-negative fraction. The V and J genes are TRBV4-1 and TRBJ2-3; 8 bases line up with TRBD2. CDR3 sequence reads: CASSQGGTGGQSSTDTQYF. CDR3 in DNA: TGCGCCAGCAGCCAAGGTGGGACGGGAGGGCAATCTAGCACAGATACGCAGTATTTT.